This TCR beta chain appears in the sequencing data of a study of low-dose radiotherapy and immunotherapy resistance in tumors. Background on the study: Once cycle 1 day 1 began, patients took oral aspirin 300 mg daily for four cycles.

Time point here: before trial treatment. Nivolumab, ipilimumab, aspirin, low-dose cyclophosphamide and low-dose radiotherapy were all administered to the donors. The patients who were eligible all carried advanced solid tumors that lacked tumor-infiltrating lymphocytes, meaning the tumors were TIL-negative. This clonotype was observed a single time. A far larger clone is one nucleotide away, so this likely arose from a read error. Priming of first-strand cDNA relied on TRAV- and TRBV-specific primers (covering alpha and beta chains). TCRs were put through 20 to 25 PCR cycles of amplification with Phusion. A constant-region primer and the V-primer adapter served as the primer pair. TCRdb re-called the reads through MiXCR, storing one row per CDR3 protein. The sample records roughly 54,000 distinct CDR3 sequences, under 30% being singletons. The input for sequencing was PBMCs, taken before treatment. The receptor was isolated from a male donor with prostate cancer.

The DNA for the CDR3 is TGTGCCAGCAGCTTGACGGGGGAGAATGAAGCTTTCTTT. Protein sequence: CASSLTGENEAFF. This chain connects TRBV5-8 to TRBJ1-1, with D perhaps TRBD1 (5 bases). Germline V CDR1 and CDR2: SGHTS, YDEGEE. The CDR3 covers 13 residues. V was cut by 1 base and J by 7 bases, with 11 bases left in between.